The 14 T cell receptor beta chains presented below share a single source sample, sequenced in a study of OX40 agonist ivuxolimab in advanced cancers. TCRdb's copy holds only in-frame clones and misses some; the assay was immunoSEQ multiplex PCR. The sample lists around 140,000 clones, 90% to 95% seen once, with roughly 1% in the top ten. The sequencing used CD4+ or CD8+ T cells sorted from blood, collected in a trial of the OX40 agonist ivuxolimab. All receptors come from an adult with an advanced solid tumor such as melanoma, head and neck, liver or kidney cancer.

CDR3 in DNA: TGTGCCAGCAGCTTGGGGGCGGGGGATCCCTACAATGAGCAGTTCTTC. It encodes CASSLGAGDPYNEQFF. The chain recombines TRBV5-4 with TRBJ2-1; 7 bases agree with TRBD2. The germline gives CDR1 SGHNT, CDR2 YYREEE (reference sequence). This CDR3 contains 16 residues. Trimming removed 0 bases from V and 2 bases from J; junction bases left unmatched: 5.

V gene TRBV6-6 combines with J gene TRBJ2-1; 13 bases map to TRBD2. The CDR3 has 15 residues. After removal of 6 bases from V and 4 bases from J, the junction contained 3 bases not matched to a gene. CDR1 and CDR2 (germline): MNHNY, SVGAGI (reference sequence). In DNA form, the CDR3 reads TGTGCCAGCAGCGGACTAGCGGGAGAGTACAATGAGCAGTTCTTC. This translates into CASSGLAGEYNEQFF.

V usage is TRBV19 and J usage is TRBJ1-2; D gene ambiguous. This CDR3 spans 14 amino acids. Germline assignment: CDR1 LNHDA and CDR2 SQIVND (reference sequence). Between the trimmed V and J ends, which lost 7 bases and 8 bases, there was a span of 20 bases. CDR3 sequence reads: CASIGVGGPWGYTF. The CDR3 nucleotides read TGTGCCAGTATCGGGGTGGGTGGACCTTGGGGCTACACCTTC.

This clone has a single count. The CDR3 DNA reads as TGTGCCAGCAGCTTTCGTCCTACCCTCAATCAGCCCCAGCATTTT. Its protein product is CASSFRPTLNQPQHF. The rearrangement joins TRBV7-2 to TRBJ1-5; D ambiguous. This CDR3 comprises 15 residues. Germline assignment: CDR1 SGHTA and CDR2 FQGNSA. The V end lost 3 bases, the J end lost 3 bases, and 12 bases lay between the germline ends.

The genes are TRBV6-1 and TRBJ1-1; D not resolved. The V gene's germline CDR1 is MNHNS and CDR2 SASEGT. CDR3 length: 13 amino acids. V lost 7 bases and J lost 1, with 10 bases in between. The CDR3 here is CASNFRGNTEAFF. The CDR3, as DNA: TGTGCCAGCAACTTCCGGGGGAACACTGAAGCTTTCTTT.

This clone was seen a single time. The rearrangement uses TRBV10-1 and TRBJ1-1, with 9 bases matching TRBD1. This CDR3 is built from 15 residues. The germline V gene encodes CDR1 WNHNN and CDR2 SYGVQD (reference sequence). Trimming took 8 bases from V and 4 from J; bases not matched to a gene: 11. CDR3 nucleotides: TGCGCCAGCCTACCGGACAGGGGTTTCGGCACTGAAGCTTTCTTT. Its protein is CASLPDRGFGTEAFF.

The chain recombines TRBV7-2 with TRBJ2-7; D is uncertain. The length of the CDR3 is 12 residues. The V end was cut by 5 bases, the J end by 7 bases, with 12 bases between. Germline values: CDR1 SGHTA, CDR2 FQGNSA. The CDR3 DNA reads TGTGCCAGCAGCCCCCAGGTCGGGGAGCAGTACTTC. Translating it yields CASSPQVGEQYF.

The CDR3 region is CASSQDWGLAGFGDEQFF. DNA for the CDR3: TGTGCCAGCAGCCAAGATTGGGGACTAGCGGGGTTTGGGGATGAGCAGTTCTTC. The rearrangement links TRBV4-2 to TRBJ2-1, with 13 bases identical to TRBD2. The germline V gene has CDR1 LGHNA and CDR2 YNFKEQ. The CDR3 length is 18 residues. V shed 0 bases, J shed 8 bases, and the junction held 10 bases outside the gene matches.

The rearrangement links TRBV20-1 to TRBJ2-3; weak D call: TRBD2 (6 bases). The germline gives CDR1 DFQATT, CDR2 SNEGSKA (reference sequence). This CDR3 spans 11 amino acids. The V end lost 6 bases, the J end lost 5 bases, and 9 bases lay between the germline ends. The CDR3 nucleotides are TGCAGTGCCTGGAGGGGAGATACGCAGTATTTT. Encoded protein: CSAWRGDTQYF.

In its sample, this clone was seen a few times. The rearrangement links TRBV5-1 to TRBJ1-1; D is ambiguous. Germline V gene sequence: CDR1 SGHRS, CDR2 YFSETQ. V was shortened by 0 bases and J by 2 bases, with 8 bases between the two germline ends. This CDR3 is 14 amino acids long. CDR3 in DNA: TGCGCCAGCAGCTTGGCGCAGGCCAACACTGAAGCTTTCTTT. Its translation is CASSLAQANTEAFF.

This clone was detected only once. This CDR3 reads CASPDTNANTGELFF. DNA for the CDR3: TGTGCCAGCCCTGACACCAACGCGAACACCGGGGAGCTGTTTTTT. The chain combines TRBV6-1 with TRBJ2-2; no firm D call. Trimming removed 8 bases at V and 0 bases at J, with 13 bases between. Germline-derived CDR1 and CDR2 are MNHNS and SASEGT. This CDR3 region has 15 residues.

The chain is built from TRBV7-6 and TRBJ1-1; no clear D gene. Trimming left V 1 base short and J 3 bases short, with 12 bases between. The CDR3 spans 15 residues. Germline loops: CDR1 SGHVS, CDR2 FNYEAQ. In nucleotides, the CDR3 is TGTGCCAGCAGCTTAGGTCACGGGAGGGACACTGAAGCTTTCTTT. It codes for CASSLGHGRDTEAFF.

The V and J genes are TRBV7-3 and TRBJ2-7; D possibly corresponds to TRBD2 (5 bases). Looked up from germline, CDR1 is SGHTA and CDR2 is FQGTGA. Trimming left V 5 bases short and J 7 bases short, with 18 bases between. The CDR3 sequence is 14 residues long. The CDR3 DNA reads as TGTGCCAGCAGCCCAAGAAATAGCGCGGAGGAGCAGTACTTC. This sequence encodes CASSPRNSAEEQYF. Drawing the rest from reference TRBV7-3 and TRBJ2-7, the complete variable domain is GAGVSQTPSNKVTEKGKYVELRCDPISGHTALYWYRQSLGQGPEFLIYFQGTGAADDSGLPNDRFFAVRPEGSVSTLKIQRTERGDSAVYLCASSPRNSAEEQYFGPGTRLTVT.

The CDR3 sequence: CSASRTGPFTF. In DNA form, the CDR3 reads TGCAGTGCTAGTCGGACAGGGCCCTTCACCTTC. V gene TRBV20-1 combines with J gene TRBJ1-2; 8 bases match TRBD1. CDR3 length: 11 residues. Germline-derived CDR1 and CDR2 are DFQATT and SNEGSKA (reference sequence). V was clipped by 3 bases and J by 13 bases; unmatched bases: 7.